This passage covers 20 T cell receptor beta chains from one sample sequenced in a study of CD8 T cells in ankylosing spondylitis. Their specific antigens are unknown. Study-wide results and caveats: Ankylosing spondylitis blood appeared to be characterized by a TCR beta motif of under 10 highly homologous variants.

TCRdb passed the 5' RACE reads through MiXCR, listing each CDR3 protein once. The repertoire holds under 950,000 distinct CDR3 sequences, with roughly 20% as singletons. Material: blood, either unsorted or a sorted T cell fraction (not recorded which). Receptors originate from a male donor with ankylosing spondylitis.

This chain connects TRBV12-3 or TRBV12-4 to TRBJ2-7; no definite D call. The V end was cut by 0 bases, the J end by 0 bases, with 12 bases between. The CDR3 has 16 residues. Written as DNA, the CDR3 is TGTGCCAGCAGTTTAGCGTTTGTCGGTAACTCCTACGAGCAGTACTTC. Protein sequence: CASSLAFVGNSYEQYF.

The chain joins TRBV14 to TRBJ2-7; D possibly corresponds to TRBD1 (5 bases). Trimming shortened V by 4 bases and J by 2 bases, and 15 bases separated the two germline ends. Germline loops: CDR1 SGHDN, CDR2 FVKESK. The CDR3 loop spans 15 amino acids. The CDR3 here is CASSRKGVATYEQYF. The CDR3 region has the DNA TGTGCCAGCAGCCGGAAAGGGGTCGCCACCTACGAGCAGTACTTC.

Of note for this clonotype: This may come from a read error, since a much larger clone is one base off. The V gene is TRBV6-4, the J gene TRBJ2-1; 10 bases are a match to TRBD2. This CDR3 has 15 amino acids. With 4 bases clipped from V and 4 bases from J, the junction kept 4 bases outside the gene matches. The germline V gene has CDR1 MRHNA and CDR2 SNTAGT. The CDR3 sequence: CASSVSSGSYNEQFF. CDR3 DNA: TGTGCCAGCAGTGTCTCTAGCGGGAGTTACAATGAGCAGTTCTTC.

This clonotype has more than one count but fewer than ten. The CDR3: CASRARDRGSFNTGELFF. DNA for the CDR3: TGTGCCAGCAGAGCCCGGGACAGGGGGAGCTTTAACACCGGGGAGCTGTTTTTT. J is TRBJ2-2 and V is TRBV2; 11 bases fit TRBD1. Germline V gives CDR1 SNHLY, CDR2 FYNNEI. The CDR3 sequence is 18 residues long. V lost 6 bases to trimming and J lost 2 bases; unmatched junction nucleotides: 11.

The gene calls are TRBV27 and TRBJ2-1; the D gene is possibly TRBD2 (5 bases). The CDR3 has 16 amino acids. Germline values: CDR1 MNHEY, CDR2 SMNVEV (reference sequence). V gave up 5 bases and J gave up 1 base, with 15 bases separating them. This CDR3 is CASSPPDLASYNEQFF. CDR3 nucleotides: TGTGCCAGCAGTCCCCCGGACCTAGCATCCTACAATGAGCAGTTCTTC.

This clonotype showed up just a few times. V usage is TRBV12-3 or TRBV12-4 and J usage is TRBJ1-5, with D perhaps matching TRBD1 (6 bases). Trimming left V 6 bases short and J 0 bases short, with 15 bases between. This CDR3 spans 16 amino acids. The chain's CDR3 is CASSGGTPYSNQPQHF. DNA for the CDR3: TGTGCCAGCAGCGGGGGGACACCGTATAGCAATCAGCCCCAGCATTTT.

This clonotype was seen a few times. The chain couples TRBV5-4 to TRBJ2-1; 9 bases map to TRBD1. The CDR3 totals 13 residues. Germline assignment: CDR1 SGHNT and CDR2 YYREEE (reference sequence). The J segment lost 7 bases and the V segment lost 3 bases, leaving 2 bases of the junction unmatched. Here the CDR3 reads CASSWDRENEQFF. The CDR3 coding sequence is TGTGCCAGCAGCTGGGACAGGGAAAATGAGCAGTTCTTC. The variable domain in full, with the rest retrieved from reference TRBV5-4 and TRBJ2-1, is ETGVTQSPTHLIKTRGQQVTLRCSSQSGHNTVSWYQQALGQGPQFIFQYYREEENGRGNFPPRFSGLQFPNYSSELNVNALELDDSALYLCASSWDRENEQFFGPGTRLTVL.

The chain employs TRBV12-3 or TRBV12-4 and TRBJ2-7; TRBD1 matches at 9 bases. Trimming cost V 6 bases and J 0 bases; bases outside gene matches: 3. This CDR3 has 14 residues. The chain's CDR3 is CASRLTGGSYEQYF. Here the CDR3 DNA reads TGTGCCAGCAGGCTGACAGGGGGCTCCTACGAGCAGTACTTC.

The V call is TRBV4-1, the J call TRBJ2-5; D remains ambiguous. CDR3 size: 14 residues. Germline loops: CDR1 MGHRA, CDR2 YSYEKL. Trimming stripped 5 bases from V and 1 base from J, with 11 bases between. In DNA, the CDR3 is TGCGCCAGCAGCGGAAACTACCTCCAAGAGACCCAGTACTTC. This gives the protein CASSGNYLQETQYF.

The chain carries TRBV5-6 and TRBJ2-1; 7 bases map to TRBD2. After removal of 4 bases from V and 3 bases from J, the junction contained 10 bases not matched to a gene. Germline V gene sequence: CDR1 SGHDT, CDR2 YYEEEE. The CDR3 contains 16 residues. The DNA for the CDR3 is TGTGCCAGCAGCCCCGGACTAGGTGCGGTCTACAATGAGCAGTTCTTC. It encodes CASSPGLGAVYNEQFF.

This rearrangement joins TRBV3-1 to TRBJ2-7; 10 bases fit TRBD2. The CDR3 covers 16 residues. CDR1 is LGHDT, CDR2 YNNKEL, per germline (reference sequence). The V and J ends lost 1 base and 4 bases, in that order; junction bases with no gene match: 7. This CDR3 is CASSQGLAGDLYEQYF. In nucleotides, the CDR3 is TGTGCCAGCAGCCAAGGGCTAGCGGGGGACCTTTACGAGCAGTACTTC.

In this sample, this clonotype turned up a few times. The chain joins TRBV7-9 to TRBJ2-5; 7 nucleotides agree with TRBD1. In germline, CDR1 is SEHNR, CDR2 FQNEAQ (reference sequence). The ends lost 1 base at V and 9 bases at J; junction bases unmatched: 8. The CDR3 length is 14 residues. The CDR3 sequence: CASSLDRGTVSQYF. As DNA, the CDR3 is TGTGCCAGCAGCTTAGACAGGGGAACTGTGTCCCAGTACTTC.

This clonotype showed up just a few times. This chain joins TRBV29-1 and TRBJ2-1, with no clear D. In germline, CDR1 is SQVTM, CDR2 ANQGSEA. The CDR3 is 15 residues long. Trimming stripped 4 bases from V and 2 bases from J, with 15 bases between. CDR3 protein: CSVVWGQPTYNEQFF. The CDR3 region has the DNA TGCAGCGTTGTGTGGGGTCAACCTACCTACAATGAGCAGTTCTTC.

This clonotype was seen at least ten times. This chain links TRBV12-3 or TRBV12-4 with TRBJ1-4; D is possibly TRBD1 (6 bases). V dropped 5 bases and J dropped 0 bases, with 10 bases sitting between them. The CDR3 contains 15 residues. CDR3: CASSTTGSTNEKLFF. The DNA of the CDR3 is TGTGCCAGCAGTACCACAGGGTCAACTAATGAAAAACTGTTTTTT.

DNA for the CDR3: TGCAGTGCTCCGGGTGAAACGCACAATGAGCAGTTCTTC. Translation: CSAPGETHNEQFF. J is TRBJ2-1 and V is TRBV20-1; D is unresolved. This CDR3 comprises 13 residues. V was clipped by 5 bases and J by 5 bases, with 13 bases between them. Germline values: CDR1 DFQATT, CDR2 SNEGSKA (reference sequence).

This clonotype was picked up a small number of times. Here the CDR3 reads CSARGQLEQYF. The CDR3 nucleotides read TGCAGTGCTCGGGGACAACTCGAGCAGTACTTC. The chain links TRBV20-1 to TRBJ2-7, with D possibly being TRBD1 (6 bases). Germline loops: CDR1 DFQATT, CDR2 SNEGSKA (reference sequence). The CDR3 covers 11 residues. Trimming removed 5 bases from V and 6 bases from J, with 11 bases in between.

In its sample, this clonotype was seen a few times. The genes are TRBV10-3 and TRBJ2-3; 7 positions match TRBD1. Looked up from germline, CDR1 is ENHRY and CDR2 is SYGVKD. This CDR3 is 14 amino acids long. V lost 2 bases to trimming and J lost 4 bases; unmatched junction nucleotides: 3. CDR3 in amino acids: CAISERQGADTQYF. The CDR3 coding sequence is TGTGCCATCAGTGAGCGGCAGGGGGCAGATACGCAGTATTTT.

This clonotype was detected a few times. The chain carries TRBV5-5 and TRBJ1-4; maybe TRBD1 (5 bases). The CDR3 is 14 residues long. Germline values: CDR1 SGHKS, CDR2 YYEKEE (reference sequence). V was cut by 7 bases and J by 4 bases, with 14 bases left in between. In DNA form, the CDR3 reads TGTGCCAGCTTCCTGGGACCGAATAATGAAAAACTGTTTTTT. Protein: CASFLGPNNEKLFF.

A few counts support this clonotype. The chain recombines TRBV5-1 with TRBJ2-3, with 16 bases matching TRBD2. Per germline, CDR1 SGHRS and CDR2 YFSETQ. The ends lost 0 bases at V and 3 bases at J; junction bases unmatched: 7. The CDR3 length is 19 residues. The CDR3 sequence: CASSLGPGLAGGPTDTQYF. In DNA, the CDR3 is TGCGCCAGCAGCTTGGGCCCGGGACTAGCGGGGGGGCCAACAGATACGCAGTATTTT.

The chain joins TRBV9 to TRBJ1-6; TRBD1 might be the D (6 bases). The CDR3 totals 15 residues. CDR1 is SGDLS and CDR2 is YYNGEE in the germline V gene. With 0 bases removed from V and 9 bases from J, the gap between germline ends came to 13 bases. The CDR3 spells CASSVGWGAGSPLHF. The DNA for the CDR3 is TGTGCCAGCAGCGTAGGGTGGGGGGCCGGTTCACCCCTCCACTTT.